The rows below give T cell receptor beta chains drawn from one sample of a study of control samples from healthy donors and cancer patients. Produced via immunoSEQ multiplex PCR; TCRdb's table is partial and in-frame only. This repertoire shows around 100,000 clones, just over 85% found once; its top ten account for 11% to 15%. Material: blood. These receptors were collected from a man aged 25-45 years in good health. CDR3s include the opening cysteine and the closing phenylalanine or tryptophan. Fields, in order: J gene, clone size, D gene, V gene, CDR3 protein, CDR3 DNA. D genes are given only for firm matches. Expanded clones are given a class, and other clones once, few, many or no size at all.

>TRBJ1-5|NA|NA|TRBV19
CASSFTGYSNQPQHF
TGTGCCAGTAGCTTTACTGGTTATAGCAATCAGCCCCAGCATTTT
>TRBJ1-2|NA|NA|TRBV28
CASSSGDRRGYGYTF
TGTGCCAGCAGTTCCGGAGACAGGAGGGGCTATGGCTACACCTTC
>TRBJ2-5|NA|TRBD2|TRBV27
CASSARTSGEETQYF
TGTGCCAGCAGTGCACGGACTAGCGGAGAAGAGACCCAGTACTTC
>TRBJ2-3|NA|TRBD1|TRBV11-3
CASSLGQGSADTQYF
TGTGCCAGCAGCTTAGGACAGGGGAGCGCAGATACGCAGTATTTT
>TRBJ1-3|few|NA|TRBV28
CASRPQTAGNTIYF
TGTGCCAGCAGACCCCAGACGGCCGGAAACACCATATATTTT
>TRBJ2-7|NA|TRBD2|TRBV19
CASSPTSGRFDEQYF
TGTGCCAGTAGTCCCACTAGCGGGAGGTTCGACGAGCAGTACTTC
>TRBJ1-1|NA|TRBD1|TRBV7-9
CASSSTSGTVAMNTEAFF
TGTGCCAGCAGCTCCACATCCGGGACAGTGGCCATGAACACTGAAGCTTTCTTT
>TRBJ2-3|NA|TRBD1|TRBV24-1
CATSDNRQGLGTDTQYF
TGTGCCACCAGTGATAATCGACAGGGCTTGGGGACAGATACGCAGTATTTT
>TRBJ2-1|NA|NA|TRBV10-1
CASSERSSYNEQFF
TGCGCCAGCAGTGAGCGGAGCTCCTACAATGAGCAGTTCTTC
>TRBJ2-1|NA|TRBD2|TRBV9
CASSRRGTSGSYEQFF
TGTGCCAGCAGCCGCCGAGGGACTAGCGGGAGTTATGAGCAGTTCTTC
>TRBJ1-2|NA|NA|TRBV4-3
CASSQERVHGYTF
TGCGCCAGCAGCCAAGAGCGGGTACATGGCTACACCTTC
>TRBJ2-7|once|NA|TRBV28
CASRDMNEQYF
TGTGCCAGCAGGGATATGAACGAGCAGTACTTC
>TRBJ2-2|NA|NA|TRBV7-9
CASSFPPGAGELFF
TGTGCCAGCAGCTTCCCCCCCGGAGCCGGGGAGCTGTTTTTT
>TRBJ1-1|NA|TRBD1|TRBV3-1/TRBV3-2
CASSQDLGQGVNTEAFF
TGTGCCAGCAGCCAAGACCTCGGACAGGGCGTGAACACTGAAGCTTTCTTT
>TRBJ1-1|NA|NA|TRBV25-1
CASSETPGAPLGAFF
TGTGCCAGCAGTGAAACCCCGGGAGCTCCCTTAGGGGCTTTCTTT
>TRBJ1-1|NA|NA|TRBV11-3
CASSLRVSTEAFF
TGTGCCAGCAGCTTGAGGGTGAGCACTGAAGCTTTCTTT
>TRBJ2-2|NA|NA|TRBV4-3
CASSQTGVRTGELFF
TGCGCCAGCAGCCAAACGGGAGTACGGACCGGGGAGCTGTTTTTT
>TRBJ2-7|NA|NA|TRBV3-1/TRBV3-2
CASSQAQGDEQYF
TGTGCCAGCAGCCAGGCCCAGGGCGACGAGCAGTACTTC
>TRBJ2-3|NA|NA|TRBV2
CASRPPGDTQYF
TGTGCCAGCCGACCCCCCGGGGATACGCAGTATTTT
>TRBJ1-4|NA|TRBD1|TRBV6-1
CASSRDRASEKLFF
TGTGCCAGCAGTCGGGACAGGGCCAGTGAAAAACTGTTTTTT
>TRBJ2-3|NA|NA|TRBV29-1
CSVGVGFTDTQYF
TGCAGCGTTGGTGTAGGTTTCACAGATACGCAGTATTTT
>TRBJ1-6|NA|NA|TRBV18
CASSYSDNSPLHF
TGTGCCAGCTCTTACTCGGATAATTCACCCCTCCACTTT